This T cell receptor (beta chain) derives from a study of Tregs in tolerant kidney transplant recipients. The nonmyeloablative bone marrow transplants came from related graft donors, with transient mixed chimerism. Thawed PBMCs were FACS-sorted into unstimulated CD4+CD25+CD127- regulatory T cells, CD4+CD25- non-regulatory cells, CD4 and CD8 cells. The table came from immunoSEQ multiplex PCR; TCRdb's copy has only in-frame clones and leaves some out. The sample has a few thousand clones. The junction had 6 bases not matched to a gene; V was cut back by 1 base and J by 5 bases. This CDR3 contains 15 residues. Germline V gene sequence: CDR1 DFQATT, CDR2 SNEGSKA (reference sequence). Details on this clone: The antigen is unknown. The CDR3 is cut off 3 residues early in the read; its end comes from the germline J gene.

Study outcomes and limitations: For some patients, primers changed over time, blocking nucleotide-level comparison.

This chain connects TRBV20-1 to TRBJ1-5; 9 bases line up with TRBD1. This sequence was found in a human patient who received a combined kidney and bone marrow transplant. Some T cells may be provided by the graft donor. The sample consisted of CD8+ T cells from blood (PBMCs), taken 6 months after the transplant. The DNA read from the CDR3 is TGCAGTGCTAGAGTGGTACAGGGGGCCTATCAGCCC. As protein: CSARVVQGAYQP. The full-length CDR3 reads as CSARVVQGAYQPQHF.